These T cell receptor beta chains were read from a single sample in a study of naive and memory T cell subsets. TCRdb re-analysed the UMI-ligation and nested PCR reads in MiXCR, keeping a single row per CDR3 protein. The table includes over 110,000 distinct CDR3 sequences, about 20% detected once. Material for sequencing was naive CD8+ T cells from blood. The receptors were gathered from a human donor in good health. Each CDR3 is given with its conserved first and last residue. D genes are given only for firm matches. Not every row has a clone size; where given, it reads once, few, many or a size class.

>TRBV4-1|TRBD1|TRBJ1-1|.
CASSQQGAGTEAFF
>TRBV12-3/TRBV12-4|.|TRBJ2-5|few
CASSFVYQETQYF
>TRBV18|.|TRBJ2-3|.
CASSPAGGYTDTQYF
>TRBV7-3|.|TRBJ1-1|few
CASSSPGEATEAFF
>TRBV4-1|.|TRBJ2-1|few
CASSQPGVVNEQFF
>TRBV9|TRBD1|TRBJ2-1|few
CASSDGDREYNEQFF
>TRBV29-1|TRBD2|TRBJ2-1|few
CSAESLAALDEQFF
>TRBV12-3/TRBV12-4|TRBD1|TRBJ2-1|few
CASSPQDRYNEQFF
>TRBV29-1|.|TRBJ2-4|.
CSVEGFVDRGRAKNIQYF
>TRBV27|TRBD2|TRBJ2-1|.
CASKPGTSGGNEQFF
>TRBV7-9|.|TRBJ1-1|few
CASTGADTEAFF
>TRBV20-1|TRBD1|TRBJ2-1|few
CSARDRDRGLLNEQFF
>TRBV29-1|.|TRBJ2-1|few
CSVSSHYNEQFF
>TRBV12-3/TRBV12-4|.|TRBJ2-7|.
CASSFASGFEQYF
>TRBV24-1|.|TRBJ2-5|few
CATSDPGVGETQYF
>TRBV20-1|TRBD2|TRBJ2-7|.
CSAPRWGGSGSYEQYF
>TRBV29-1|.|TRBJ2-3|few
CSVEGRSTDTQYF
>TRBV12-3/TRBV12-4|.|TRBJ2-7|.
CASSLVQGVYEQYF
>TRBV19|.|TRBJ2-1|.
CASSTPTPHSYNEQFF
>TRBV19|.|TRBJ2-7|.
CASSIDLGISYEQYF
>TRBV20-1|TRBD2|TRBJ2-7|.
CSAPPQREAYEQYF
>TRBV6-5|TRBD1|TRBJ1-5|few
CASSYNGQGDQPQHF
>TRBV20-1|.|TRBJ2-2|.
CSAPSGAAGELFF
>TRBV27|.|TRBJ2-3|few
CASSFLGGSFTDTQYF
>TRBV28|.|TRBJ1-5|.
CASSYRVLVQPQHF
>TRBV24-1|TRBD2|TRBJ2-1|.
CATSTGTSGSAGNEQFF
>TRBV7-9|.|TRBJ2-5|.
CASSLLSWETQYF
>TRBV27|.|TRBJ1-1|many
CASSPGTWGTEAFF
>TRBV7-4|.|TRBJ1-1|.
CASSRGPRGDTEAFF
>TRBV7-9|TRBD1|TRBJ1-5|.
CASSLYSLRDRNYRNQPQHF
>TRBV28|.|TRBJ2-6|few
CASSRSPSGANVLTF
>TRBV29-1|.|TRBJ1-2|few
CSVEDPEPTINYGYTF
>TRBV6-5|.|TRBJ1-1|.
CASRTVGREAFF
>TRBV28|TRBD2|TRBJ2-3|.
CASSRGRARTDTQYF
>TRBV27|.|TRBJ1-1|.
CASSPAGTEAFF
>TRBV5-6|TRBD1|TRBJ2-7|.
CASTLGDRDSYEQYF
>TRBV11-2|.|TRBJ1-1|few
CASSSRGSGAFF
>TRBV9|.|TRBJ2-6|few
CASSVPGEQSGANVLTF
>TRBV4-3|.|TRBJ2-7|.
CASSQDVDANYEQYF
>TRBV27|.|TRBJ2-3|.
CASGRGTDTQYF
>TRBV4-1|.|TRBJ2-7|.
CASSQDSETYLEQYF
>TRBV11-2|.|TRBJ2-1|.
CASSPTTRSSYNEQFF
>TRBV4-3|.|TRBJ2-4|.
CASSQDVAQGAKNIQYF
>TRBV28|TRBD1|TRBJ2-3|.
CASSPGQGISDTQYF
>TRBV5-1|TRBD1|TRBJ2-7|.
CASSLVGTGYHEQYF
>TRBV20-1|.|TRBJ1-1|few
CSARGVGNTEAFF
>TRBV3-1|TRBD1|TRBJ2-7|.
CASSQVMPGTGGSYEQYF
>TRBV30|.|TRBJ2-1|.
CAWSSVGDEQFF
>TRBV10-2|.|TRBJ2-3|.
CASSEWILGREGTDTQYF
>TRBV29-1|.|TRBJ2-5|.
CSVEVRDYQETQYF
>TRBV7-9|.|TRBJ2-7|.
CASSLEPYEQYF
>TRBV7-6|.|TRBJ1-1|.
CASTTGVNTEAFF
>TRBV20-1|TRBD1|TRBJ2-7|few
CSARDDRQGFYEQYF
>TRBV23-1|.|TRBJ1-5|.
CASRGRNQPQHF
>TRBV2|.|TRBJ2-6|few
CASDPWGSGANVLTF
>TRBV4-1|.|TRBJ2-1|.
CASSQDEGVSYNEQFF
>TRBV2|.|TRBJ2-1|.
CASRPPVDGAEQFF
>TRBV9|TRBD2|TRBJ2-1|.
CASSVGSGSSYNEQFF
>TRBV5-1|.|TRBJ2-1|.
CASWDFGNNEQFF